This passage covers 9 T cell receptor beta chains from one sample sequenced in a study of cytomegalovirus exposure and HLA in healthy donors. The PCR had 60 Vbeta and 13 Jbeta primers. Produced via immunoSEQ multiplex PCR; TCRdb's table is partial and in-frame only. The repertoire holds 150,000 to 200,000 clones, with around four fifths as singletons. Sequencing used PBMCs. The source of these receptors is a female donor in good health and CMV-seronegative.

This clone was observed a few times. The chain carries TRBV7-9 and TRBJ2-7; 9 bases are shared with TRBD1. CDR3 size: 14 residues. Trimming at V came to 6 bases and at J to 3 bases, leaving 6 bases not matched to a gene. Germline-derived CDR1 and CDR2 are SEHNR and FQNEAQ (reference sequence). The CDR3 is CASRGTGFNYEQYF. In nucleotides, the CDR3 is TGTGCCAGCAGGGGGACAGGGTTCAACTACGAGCAGTACTTC.

The genes are TRBV6-5 and TRBJ1-4; perhaps TRBD1 as D (5 bases). The V end lost 2 bases, the J end lost 8 bases, and 18 bases lay between the germline ends. The CDR3 is 16 residues long. CDR1 is MNHEY and CDR2 is SVGAGI in the germline V gene. CDR3 sequence (DNA): TGTGCCAGCAGTTACGGGGGGGTCGGTCTCGGGGAAAAACTGTTTTTT. Amino acids: CASSYGGVGLGEKLFF.

The V call is TRBV20-1, the J call TRBJ1-2; no clear D. Germline V gene lookup returns CDR1 DFQATT and CDR2 SNEGSKA (reference sequence). Trimming shortened V by 3 bases and J by 12 bases, and 11 bases separated the two germline ends. The CDR3 length is 10 residues. For the CDR3, the DNA is TGCAGTGCTAGTGCAGGAATCCACACCTTC. This codes for CSASAGIHTF.

The chain couples TRBV2 to TRBJ2-7; tentatively, D is TRBD1 (6 bases). Germline V gene lookup returns CDR1 SNHLY and CDR2 FYNNEI. The CDR3 has 15 residues. Between the trimmed V and J ends, which lost 0 bases and 3 bases, there was a span of 12 bases. CDR3 coding DNA: TGTGCCAGCAGTGAAGCCGGGGCCAGGGGCTACGAGCAGTACTTC. This gives the protein CASSEAGARGYEQYF. The whole variable domain, remainder taken from reference TRBV2 and TRBJ2-7, is EPEVTQTPSHQVTQMGQEVILRCVPISNHLYFYWYRQILGQKVEFLVSFYNNEISEKSEIFDDQFSVERPDGSNFTLKIRSTKLEDSAMYFCASSEAGARGYEQYFGPGTRLTVT.

The gene calls are TRBV5-4 and TRBJ1-2; D is unresolved. V lost 0 bases and J lost 7, with 4 bases in between. The V gene's germline CDR1 is SGHNT and CDR2 YYREEE (reference sequence). The CDR3 length is 11 residues. CDR3 bases: TGTGCCAGCAGCTTGGGGAGTGGCTACACCTTC. Protein sequence: CASSLGSGYTF.

This rearrangement joins TRBV5-1 to TRBJ2-5; D perhaps matches TRBD2 (6 bases). The CDR3 covers 16 residues. Trimming stripped 0 bases from V and 0 bases from J, with 12 bases between. Germline loops: CDR1 SGHRS, CDR2 YFSETQ. The CDR3 is CASSLAGDAYQETQYF. The CDR3 DNA is TGCGCCAGCAGCTTGGCGGGGGACGCGTACCAAGAGACCCAGTACTTC.

The chain carries TRBV5-1 and TRBJ2-1; 7 positions match TRBD2. The CDR3 spans 15 residues. Germline V gives CDR1 SGHRS, CDR2 YFSETQ. The V segment lost 6 bases and the J segment 0 bases; nucleotides outside the gene matches: 6. The CDR3 coding sequence is TGCGCCAGCATGGCGGGAGATAGCTCCTACAATGAGCAGTTCTTC. It specifies CASMAGDSSYNEQFF.

This chain connects TRBV5-1 to TRBJ2-5, with D tentatively TRBD2 (5 bases). The length of the CDR3 is 14 residues. Germline CDR1 and CDR2: SGHRS and YFSETQ. V gave up 3 bases and J gave up 3 bases, with 12 bases separating them. Written as DNA, the CDR3 is TGCGCCAGCAGCTCCCTGCCCGGGAAAGAGACCCAGTACTTC. Translated: CASSSLPGKETQYF.

The V and J genes are TRBV5-4 and TRBJ1-2, with 7 bases that match TRBD1. Trimming cost V 0 bases and J 5 bases; bases outside gene matches: 4. Germline V gene data show CDR1 as SGHNT and CDR2 as YYREEE (reference sequence). This CDR3 spans 14 amino acids. CDR3 protein: CASSLEGAWYGYTF. The CDR3, as DNA: TGTGCCAGCAGCTTGGAGGGGGCTTGGTATGGCTACACCTTC.